This note documents a single T cell receptor (beta chain) sequence. Its antigen is still unknown. Within one base of it there is no much larger clone, and no base qualities were kept. The data originate from a study of OX40 agonist ivuxolimab in advanced cancers. Broadly, across the study: The costimulatory receptor OX40 (CD134) was targeted by ivuxolimab, a fully human IgG2 agonistic monoclonal antibody. Intravenous ivuxolimab was administered to patients every 2 weeks at six dose levels: 0.01, 0.1, 0.3, 1.5, 3 and 10 mg/kg. Of the roughly 54 dose-escalation patients, hepatocellular carcinoma was present in approximately 20, melanoma in around 15, renal cell carcinoma in 9 and head and neck cancer in 9. A male proportion of under 85% and a mean age of about 60 years, ranging from about 20 to 79, were recorded for the dose-escalation cohort. Prior anti-PD-1, anti-PD-L1 or anti-CTLA-4 therapy was permitted, and checkpoint inhibitors had been received by 40% to 50% of dose-escalation patients. Partial responses were achieved by three dose-escalation patients, of whom one had hepatocellular carcinoma and two had cutaneous melanoma. The purpose of peripheral TCRbeta sequencing was to test whether ivuxolimab changed TCR sequence diversity and led to clonal T-cell expansion. The monotherapy dose-escalation portion (N of about 50 patients) of the phase I ivuxolimab trial is reported in the paper. Summary of the overall study and its limitations: In the 0.1-3.0 mg/kg groups, partial responders had among the lowest normalized peripheral clonal expansion, particularly in CD8+ T cells. At doses of 0.1 to 3.0 mg/kg, clonal expansion of both CD4+ and CD8+ T cells in blood was seen between baseline and week 6. After ivuxolimab, expanded clones were on average more numerous among CD8+ T cells than among CD4+ T cells. The antigen specificity of the clonally expanded peripheral T cells was not determined. Low levels of normalized T-cell clonal expansion were also seen in some nonresponding patients.

Cut back by 5 bases and 4 bases, the V and J ends lie 11 bases apart. CDR1 and CDR2 are read off the germline V gene as MNHEY and SVGAGI. The CDR3 sequence holds 13 residues, the cysteine and phenylalanine included. The only DNA kept is the CDR3, 39 bases in frame from the first base. Patients with autoimmune disease history or receiving systemic immunosuppression were excluded from the trial. Peripheral blood for TCR sequencing was collected from all dose cohorts at baseline, on cycle 4 day 1, and on cycle 7 day 1. The samples were drawn from a first-in-human, open-label, multicenter phase I dose-escalation trial of ivuxolimab. Adults with locally advanced or metastatic melanoma, renal cell carcinoma, hepatocellular carcinoma or head and neck squamous cell carcinoma were enrolled in the trial. Before TCR sequencing, CD4+ T cells and CD8+ T cells were sorted from peripheral blood as separate populations.

For sequencing of the TCRbeta CDR3 region, genomic DNA was extracted from the sorted cells. The immunoSEQ Assay was used for sequencing of TCRbeta CDR3 regions. The table comes from immuneACCESS by way of TCRdb, which keeps in-frame sequences with V and J called. Part of the clones is missing from these tables; in studies checked, under half for an unresolved V gene and the rest for unknown reasons. The sample table contains some 94,000 clones; only one count was recorded for 80% to 95% of them. In total, the top ten clones hold around 3.3% of the sample. This receptor was obtained from an adult with an advanced solid tumor such as melanoma, head and neck, liver or kidney cancer. The material was CD4+ or CD8+ T cells sorted from blood, obtained in a trial of the OX40 agonist ivuxolimab. The sequence joins TRBV6-5 to TRBJ1-1; the D region possibly corresponds to TRBD1 (5 bases align). Read as DNA, the sequence is TGTGCCAGCAGTCCAGGGACTACCACTGAAGCTTTCTTT. This sequence encodes CASSPGTTTEAFF.